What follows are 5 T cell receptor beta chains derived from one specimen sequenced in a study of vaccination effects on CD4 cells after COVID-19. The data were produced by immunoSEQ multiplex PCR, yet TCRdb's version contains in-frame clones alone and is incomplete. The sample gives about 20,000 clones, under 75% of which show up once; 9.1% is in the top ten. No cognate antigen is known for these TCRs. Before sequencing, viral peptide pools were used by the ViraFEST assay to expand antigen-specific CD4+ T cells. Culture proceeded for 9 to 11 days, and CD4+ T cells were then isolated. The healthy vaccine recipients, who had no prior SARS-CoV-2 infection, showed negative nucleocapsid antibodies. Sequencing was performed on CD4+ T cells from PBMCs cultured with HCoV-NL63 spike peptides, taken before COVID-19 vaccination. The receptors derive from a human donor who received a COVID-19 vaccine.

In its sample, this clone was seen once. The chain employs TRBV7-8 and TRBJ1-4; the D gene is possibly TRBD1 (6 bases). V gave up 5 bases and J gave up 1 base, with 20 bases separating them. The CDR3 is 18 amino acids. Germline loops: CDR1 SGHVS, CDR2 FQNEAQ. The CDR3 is CASSTGSIDQETNEKLFF. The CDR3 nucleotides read TGTGCCAGCAGCACAGGGAGCATCGATCAGGAAACTAATGAAAAACTGTTTTTT.

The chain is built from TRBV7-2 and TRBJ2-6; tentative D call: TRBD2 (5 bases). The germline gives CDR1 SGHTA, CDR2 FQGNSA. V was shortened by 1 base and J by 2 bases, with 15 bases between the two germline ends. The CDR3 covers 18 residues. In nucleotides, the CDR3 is TGTGCCAGCAGCTTAGAAAAGGGAGTATGGGCTGGGGCCAACGTCCTGACTTTC. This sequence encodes CASSLEKGVWAGANVLTF.

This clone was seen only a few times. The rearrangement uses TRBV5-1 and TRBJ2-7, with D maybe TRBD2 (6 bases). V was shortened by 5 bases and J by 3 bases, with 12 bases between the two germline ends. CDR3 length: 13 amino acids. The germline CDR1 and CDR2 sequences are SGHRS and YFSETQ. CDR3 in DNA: TGCGCCAGCAGTCGGGGACTCGGCTACGAGCAGTACTTC. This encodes CASSRGLGYEQYF.

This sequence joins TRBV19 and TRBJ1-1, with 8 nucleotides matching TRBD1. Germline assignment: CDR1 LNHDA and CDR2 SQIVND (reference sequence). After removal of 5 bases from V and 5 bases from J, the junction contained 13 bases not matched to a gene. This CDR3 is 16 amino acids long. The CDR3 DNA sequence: TGTGCCAGTAGTCGTGGGACAGGTGGAGGGAGAACTGAAGCTTTCTTT. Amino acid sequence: CASSRGTGGGRTEAFF.

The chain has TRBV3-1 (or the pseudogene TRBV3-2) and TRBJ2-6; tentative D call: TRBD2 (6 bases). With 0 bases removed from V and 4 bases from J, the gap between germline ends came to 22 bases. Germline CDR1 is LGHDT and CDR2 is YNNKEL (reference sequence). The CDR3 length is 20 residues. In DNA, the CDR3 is TGTGCCAGCAGCCAAGATTGGCGGGGTGGGATCTCGTTCGGGGCCAACGTCCTGACTTTC. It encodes CASSQDWRGGISFGANVLTF.